These T cell receptor beta chains were read from a single sample in a study of T cell changes during pregnancy in multiple sclerosis. The repertoire was sequenced with immunoSEQ multiplex PCR; TCRdb's copy has only in-frame clones and lacks some. The repertoire consists of 55,000 to 70,000 clones, with roughly nine tenths occurring once and the leading ten covering approximately 0.4%. The material was CD4+ T cells from peripheral blood mononuclear cells, obtained in the third trimester of pregnancy. All receptors derive from a female donor with multiple sclerosis, enrolled in a pregnancy study. CDR3s leave out the opening cysteine and the closing phenylalanine or tryptophan. Fields, in order: V gene, J gene, CDR3 protein.

v_gene: TRBV2
j_gene: TRBJ1-6
CDR3aa: ASSEVSGRVNSPLH

v_gene: TRBV18
j_gene: TRBJ1-3
CDR3aa: ASSPKQGSGNTIY

v_gene: TRBV5-6
j_gene: TRBJ1-2
CDR3aa: ASSFINSQVNYGYT

v_gene: TRBV4-3
j_gene: TRBJ1-2
CDR3aa: ASSHATGFYGYT

v_gene: TRBV6-1
j_gene: TRBJ1-2
CDR3aa: ASSEATQRGYGYT

v_gene: TRBV7-8
j_gene: TRBJ1-1
CDR3aa: ASSLTQAGNTEAF

v_gene: TRBV9
j_gene: TRBJ1-2
CDR3aa: ASSVAEEGAGT

v_gene: TRBV18
j_gene: TRBJ2-2
CDR3aa: ASSPQQVGGRNTGELF

v_gene: TRBV6-1
j_gene: TRBJ1-1
CDR3aa: ASSRQGSLTEAF

v_gene: TRBV18
j_gene: TRBJ1-2
CDR3aa: ASSPGQGVGGYT

v_gene: TRBV6-1
j_gene: TRBJ1-2
CDR3aa: ASSVEGGSNYGYT

v_gene: TRBV19
j_gene: TRBJ1-6
CDR3aa: ASTAIDNSPLH

v_gene: TRBV7-9
j_gene: TRBJ2-2
CDR3aa: ASRPEIGTGGTGELF

v_gene: TRBV4-1
j_gene: TRBJ1-2
CDR3aa: ASSQDRSGGNGYT

v_gene: TRBV5-1
j_gene: TRBJ2-3
CDR3aa: ASSPGQARDTQY

v_gene: TRBV29-1
j_gene: TRBJ1-4
CDR3aa: SVKGGGLNEKLF

v_gene: TRBV6-5
j_gene: TRBJ1-2
CDR3aa: ASSYSQNTRGYT

v_gene: TRBV11-2
j_gene: TRBJ2-4
CDR3aa: ASSLSGSKAKNIQY

v_gene: TRBV27
j_gene: TRBJ2-3
CDR3aa: ASSLGTGETDTQY

v_gene: TRBV7-2
j_gene: TRBJ1-4
CDR3aa: ASSPGDRANEKLF

v_gene: TRBV21-1
j_gene: TRBJ1-5
CDR3aa: ASSIRTGGTGNNQPQH

v_gene: TRBV7-9
j_gene: TRBJ1-6
CDR3aa: ASSLQGAGSPLH